Described below is a single TCR beta chain sequence and its context. Only in-frame clones appear in the TCRdb table, and some are missing; sequencing was by immunoSEQ multiplex PCR. The repertoire holds roughly 42,000 clones, with roughly nine tenths as singletons. This record belongs to a study of PD-L1 blockade in urothelial cancer. Overall study context: At some point between 2012 and 2014, patients got going on atezolizumab, taking 1,200 mg intravenously every 3 weeks. Bladder-origin urothelial cancer in males covered about 85% of the roughly 29 patients. Blood analysis took place 3 weeks (second dose) and 6 weeks after treatment start.

This sample's time point: peripheral blood 6 weeks after treatment start. All patients carried locally advanced or metastatic urothelial carcinoma. This CDR3 is built from 14 residues. The trim removed 4 bases at V and 3 bases at J, leaving 6 bases unmatched. Germline CDR1 LGHNA, CDR2 YNFKEQ. This receptor was identified in a man in his 70s with urothelial cancer. The source was PBMCs, collected around atezolizumab (anti-PD-L1) treatment. V is TRBV4-2 and J is TRBJ2-7, with 7 bases fitting TRBD2. Here the CDR3 DNA reads TGTGCCAGCAGCCTCGAAGCGGGGAGCTACGAGCAGTACTTC. Its protein is CASSLEAGSYEQYF.